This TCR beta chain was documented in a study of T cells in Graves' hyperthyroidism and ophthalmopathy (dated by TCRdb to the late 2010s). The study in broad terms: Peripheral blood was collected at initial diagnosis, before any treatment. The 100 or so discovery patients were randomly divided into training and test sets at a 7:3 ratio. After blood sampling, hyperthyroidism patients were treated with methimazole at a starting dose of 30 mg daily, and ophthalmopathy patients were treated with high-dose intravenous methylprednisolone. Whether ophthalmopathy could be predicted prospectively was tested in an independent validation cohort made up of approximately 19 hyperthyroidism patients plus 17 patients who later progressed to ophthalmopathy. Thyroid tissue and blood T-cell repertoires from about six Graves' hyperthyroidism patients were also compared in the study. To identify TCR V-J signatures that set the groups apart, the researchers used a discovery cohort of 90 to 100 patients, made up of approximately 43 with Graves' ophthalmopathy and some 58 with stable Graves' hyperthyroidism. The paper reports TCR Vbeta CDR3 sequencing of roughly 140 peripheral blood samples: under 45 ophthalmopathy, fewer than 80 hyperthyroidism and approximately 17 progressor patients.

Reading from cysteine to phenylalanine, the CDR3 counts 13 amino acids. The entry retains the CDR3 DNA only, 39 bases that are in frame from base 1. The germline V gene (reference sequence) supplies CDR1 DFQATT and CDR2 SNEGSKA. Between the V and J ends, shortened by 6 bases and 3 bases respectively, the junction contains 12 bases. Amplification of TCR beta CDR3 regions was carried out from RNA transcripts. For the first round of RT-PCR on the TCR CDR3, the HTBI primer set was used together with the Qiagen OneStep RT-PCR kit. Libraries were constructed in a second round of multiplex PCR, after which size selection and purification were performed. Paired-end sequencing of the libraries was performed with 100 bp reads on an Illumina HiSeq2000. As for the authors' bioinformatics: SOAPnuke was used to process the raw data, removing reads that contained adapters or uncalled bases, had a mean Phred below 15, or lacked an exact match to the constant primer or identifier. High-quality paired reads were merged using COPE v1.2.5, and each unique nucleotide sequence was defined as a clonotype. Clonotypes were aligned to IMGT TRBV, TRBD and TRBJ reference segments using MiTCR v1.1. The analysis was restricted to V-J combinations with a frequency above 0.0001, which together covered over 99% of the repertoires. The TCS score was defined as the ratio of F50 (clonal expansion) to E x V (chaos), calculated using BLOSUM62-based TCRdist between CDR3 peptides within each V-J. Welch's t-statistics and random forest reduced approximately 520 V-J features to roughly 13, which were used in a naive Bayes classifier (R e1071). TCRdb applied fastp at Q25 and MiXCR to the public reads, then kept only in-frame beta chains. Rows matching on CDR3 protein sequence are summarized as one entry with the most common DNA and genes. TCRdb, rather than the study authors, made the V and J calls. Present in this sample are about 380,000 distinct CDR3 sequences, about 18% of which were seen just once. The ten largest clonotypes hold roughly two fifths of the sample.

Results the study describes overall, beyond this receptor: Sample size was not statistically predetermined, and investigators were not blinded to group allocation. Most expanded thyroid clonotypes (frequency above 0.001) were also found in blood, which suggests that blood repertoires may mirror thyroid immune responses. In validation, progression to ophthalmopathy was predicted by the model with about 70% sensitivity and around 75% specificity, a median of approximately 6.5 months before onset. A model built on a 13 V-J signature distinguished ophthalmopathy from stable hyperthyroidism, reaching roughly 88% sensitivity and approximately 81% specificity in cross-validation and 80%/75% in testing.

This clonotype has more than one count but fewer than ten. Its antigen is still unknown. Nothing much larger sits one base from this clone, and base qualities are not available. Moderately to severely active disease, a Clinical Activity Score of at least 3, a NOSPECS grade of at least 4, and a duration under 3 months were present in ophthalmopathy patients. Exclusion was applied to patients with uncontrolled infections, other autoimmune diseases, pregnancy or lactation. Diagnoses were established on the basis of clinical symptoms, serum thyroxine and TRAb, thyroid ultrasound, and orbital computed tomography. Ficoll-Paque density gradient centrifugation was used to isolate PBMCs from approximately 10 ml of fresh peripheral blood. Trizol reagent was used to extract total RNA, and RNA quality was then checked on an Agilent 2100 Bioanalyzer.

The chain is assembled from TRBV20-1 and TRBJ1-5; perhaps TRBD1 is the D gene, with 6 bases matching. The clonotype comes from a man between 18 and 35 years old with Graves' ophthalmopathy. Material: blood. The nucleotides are TGCAGTGCGGTACAGGGAAACAATCAGCCCCAGCATTTT. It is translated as CSAVQGNNQPQHF.